This TCR beta chain emerged from a study of blood T cell repertoires in COVID-19. Study at large: The United States, Italy and Spain supplied acute and convalescent COVID-19 samples. Sources were T cells, B-cell-depleted T cells, or PBMCs; the material itself was cDNA or gDNA.

V lost 3 bases and J 2 bases, leaving 13 bases between the germline ends. This CDR3 has 14 residues. Germline V CDR1 and CDR2: SQVTM, ANQGSEA. Original data processing: Reference gene primer amplification yielded estimated nucleated cell counts. Profiling relied on immunoSEQ multiplex PCR, and the TCRdb table lists in-frame clones only, not all of them. V and J calls and clone size are as listed in that table; D and trimming were resolved from the DNA. The sample comprises tens of thousands of clones, approximately 90% of which are singletons, and about an eighth rests with the top ten. The sample comprised peripheral blood. The V gene is TRBV29-1, the J gene TRBJ1-2; perhaps TRBD1 as D (5 bases). The receptor was derived from a man older than 75 with acute or convalescent COVID-19. The CDR3 sequence: CSVDRSGENYGYTF. CDR3 in DNA: TGCAGCGTTGATAGGTCGGGGGAAAACTATGGCTACACCTTC.